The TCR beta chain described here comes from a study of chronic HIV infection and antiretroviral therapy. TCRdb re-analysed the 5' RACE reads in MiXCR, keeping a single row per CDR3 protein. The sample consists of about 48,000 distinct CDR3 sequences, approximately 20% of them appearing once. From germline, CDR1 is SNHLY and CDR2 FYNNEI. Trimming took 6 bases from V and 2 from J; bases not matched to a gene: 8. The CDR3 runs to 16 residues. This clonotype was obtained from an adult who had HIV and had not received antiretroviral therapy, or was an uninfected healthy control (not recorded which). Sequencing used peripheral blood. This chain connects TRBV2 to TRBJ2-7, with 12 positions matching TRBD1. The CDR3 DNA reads TGTGCCAGCAGGCCACTCCGGGACAGGGGGCCCTACGAGCAGTACTTC. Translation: CASRPLRDRGPYEQYF.